One sample yielded the 14 T cell receptor beta chains listed below, sequenced in a study of blood T cells in healthy people across ages. Then a second PCR, running roughly 7 to 12 cycles, was carried out with a sample-barcoded 5' primer and a J-beta primer mix. TCRdb analysed the 5' RACE reads with MiXCR anew, one entry per CDR3 protein. The sample lists over 500,000 distinct CDR3 sequences, about 50% occurring once. What was sequenced was blood. All receptors derive from a woman older than 75 in good health.

This clonotype was found many times. V gene TRBV27 combines with J gene TRBJ2-1, with 11 bases aligning to TRBD1. Germline-derived CDR1 and CDR2 are MNHEY and SMNVEV (reference sequence). The CDR3 has 16 amino acids. Trimming took 1 base from V and 5 from J; bases not matched to a gene: 4. DNA of the CDR3: TGTGCCAGCAGTTTATATCCGGGACAGGGGGACAATGAGCAGTTCTTC. Protein: CASSLYPGQGDNEQFF.

The V call is TRBV28, the J call TRBJ2-4, with D possibly TRBD2 on 6 matching bases. The closer fit of TRBJ2-7 to the DNA end suggests the J call may be wrong. Germline values: CDR1 MDHEN, CDR2 SYDVKM. The CDR3 has 15 residues. The CDR3 DNA reads as TGTGCCAGCAGCACCACGCTAGGGACTCCCTACGAGCAGTACTTC. Protein sequence: CASSTTLGTPYEQYF.

Notes on this clonotype: It may be a read error: a sequence one base away is much more abundant. The chain couples TRBV19 to TRBJ2-5; the match to TRBD1 covers 8 bases. After removal of 1 base from V and 11 bases from J, the junction contained 12 bases not matched to a gene. The CDR3 sequence is 15 residues long. Germline V gene data show CDR1 as LNHDA and CDR2 as SQIVND (reference sequence). Here the CDR3 reads CASSIAGQGRSEQYF. DNA for the CDR3: TGTGCCAGTAGTATAGCCGGACAGGGTCGAAGTGAGCAGTACTTC.

At least ten counts were recorded for this clonotype. The chain carries TRBV28 and TRBJ2-4; D is perhaps TRBD1 (6 bases). CDR1 is MDHEN and CDR2 is SYDVKM in the germline V gene. The CDR3 totals 12 residues. V lost 2 bases and J 7 bases, leaving 6 bases between the germline ends. As DNA, the CDR3 is TGTGCCAGCAGTTTAGACAGGAACATTCAGTACTTC. It is translated as CASSLDRNIQYF.

A few counts support this clonotype. The rearrangement joins TRBV12-3 or TRBV12-4 to TRBJ2-7; D unclear. The CDR3 runs 14 residues. Trimming shortened V by 5 bases and J by 3 bases, and 14 bases separated the two germline ends. For the CDR3, the DNA is TGTGCCAGCAGTAACACAGTTGGGGACTACGAGCAGTACTTC. Translated: CASSNTVGDYEQYF.

This clonotype was observed many times. The V gene is TRBV5-1, the J gene TRBJ1-2, with TRBD1 identical over 9 bases. Trimming took 4 bases from V and 4 from J; bases not matched to a gene: 8. Germline assignment: CDR1 SGHRS and CDR2 YFSETQ. The CDR3 extends over 15 amino acids. The CDR3 bases are TGCGCCAGCAGCCAGGGGACAGGGATCAGCTATGGCTACACCTTC. The encoded protein is CASSQGTGISYGYTF.

This clonotype has just a few counts. The genes are TRBV5-1 and TRBJ1-1; D not resolved. Trimming pared 0 bases from V and 5 bases from J, leaving 8 bases between. The CDR3 runs 13 residues. CDR1 and CDR2 from the germline V gene are SGHRS and YFSETQ. The CDR3 DNA follows: TGCGCCAGCAGCTTGGTATGGGGAACTGAAGCTTTCTTT. Its translation is CASSLVWGTEAFF.

The CDR3 loop is CASSLGQGSWTEAFF. In DNA, the CDR3 is TGTGCCAGCAGTTTAGGTCAGGGATCATGGACTGAAGCTTTCTTT. The rearrangement uses TRBV27 and TRBJ1-1; tentatively, D is TRBD1 (5 bases). CDR3 length equals 15 residues. Trimming removed 2 bases from V and 5 bases from J, with 15 bases in between. In germline, CDR1 is MNHEY, CDR2 SMNVEV (reference sequence).

This clonotype has at least ten counts. The chain joins TRBV28 to TRBJ2-7; possibly TRBD1 or TRBD2 for D (5 bases each). The germline V gene encodes CDR1 MDHEN and CDR2 SYDVKM. Trimming cost V 2 bases and J 4 bases, with 18 bases left between them. There are 16 residues in the CDR3. The CDR3 spells CASSLGTAGAYYEQYF. CDR3 nucleotides: TGTGCCAGCAGTTTAGGGACCGCAGGAGCGTATTACGAGCAGTACTTC.

Regarding this clonotype: A clone one base away is much larger, so this may be a read error. CDR3 amino acids: CASNSGARGLGADTQYF. The DNA of the CDR3 is TGTGCTAGCAACTCAGGGGCACGGGGGCTCGGAGCAGATACGCAGTATTTT. This chain uses TRBV7-7 with TRBJ2-3; D may be TRBD1 or TRBD2 (6 bases each). In germline, CDR1 is SSHAT, CDR2 FNYEAQ (reference sequence). This CDR3 spans 17 amino acids.

This clonotype showed up just a few times. The chain recombines TRBV29-1 with TRBJ1-1, with D unclear. The CDR3 length is 10 residues. CDR1 and CDR2 from the germline V gene are SQVTM and ANQGSEA. The V end was cut by 3 bases, the J end by 6 bases, with 5 bases between. The CDR3 bases are TGCAGCGTTGACGGGCCTGAAGCTTTCTTT. It specifies CSVDGPEAFF.

The chain joins TRBV3-1 to TRBJ2-1; TRBD2 aligns across 10 bases. The ends lost 7 bases at V and 0 bases at J; junction bases unmatched: 6. This CDR3 has 16 residues. Germline CDR1 reads LGHDT; CDR2 reads YNNKEL (reference sequence). DNA for the CDR3: TGTGCCAGCAACGAGCGGGGGGGAAGCTCCTACAATGAGCAGTTCTTC. It encodes CASNERGGSSYNEQFF.

The V and J genes are TRBV9 and TRBJ2-1; TRBD2 agrees at 14 bases. J lost 9 bases, V lost 0 bases, and 5 bases had no gene match. The CDR3 is 16 residues long. Germline V lookup: CDR1 SGDLS, CDR2 YYNGEE. The CDR3 nucleotides are TGTGCCAGCAGCGTAGGGGGACTAGCGGGAGAGGGTGAGCAGTTCTTC. Translation gives CASSVGGLAGEGEQFF.

The chain is built from TRBV30 and TRBJ2-6; D possibly corresponds to TRBD1 (5 bases). Germline CDR1 GTSNPN, CDR2 SVGIG (reference sequence). The CDR3 is 15 residues long. V lost 1 base to trimming and J lost 2 bases, with 9 bases between them. The CDR3 here is CAWSEIRAGANVLTF. CDR3 nucleotides: TGTGCCTGGAGTGAGATCAGGGCTGGGGCCAACGTCCTGACTTTC.